The rows below give T cell receptor beta chains drawn from one sample of a study of blood T cell repertoires in COVID-19. Sequencing used immunoSEQ multiplex PCR; TCRdb keeps in-frame clones, though not all of them. The table includes about 33,000 clones, 70% to 90% detected once. The sequencing sample was made of peripheral blood. Receptors were obtained from a human donor in a cohort sampled during active COVID-19. Each CDR3 is given with its conserved first and last residue. A D gene is named only where the DNA matches it firmly. Where a row states a size, it is once, few, many or the class of an expanded clone; other rows omit it.

size	V	D	J	CDR3	DNA
NA	TRBV7-2	NA	TRBJ2-3	CASSRLASSTDTQYF	TGTGCCAGCAGTCGGCTAGCCTCTAGCACAGATACGCAGTATTTT
NA	TRBV5-4	NA	TRBJ1-1	CASRSGDGIDTEAFF	TGTGCCAGCAGGTCAGGGGATGGGATCGACACTGAAGCTTTCTTT
NA	TRBV28	NA	TRBJ1-2	CASSNRDTRFYGYTF	TGTGCCAGCAGTAACCGGGACACTAGGTTCTATGGCTACACCTTC
NA	TRBV5-1	TRBD1	TRBJ2-2	CASSYRGPNTGELFF	TGCGCCAGCAGTTACAGGGGTCCGAACACCGGGGAGCTGTTTTTT
NA	TRBV29-1	NA	TRBJ1-2	CSVLSQGTYGYTF	TGCAGCGTTCTCTCCCAGGGGACCTATGGCTACACCTTC
once	TRBV28	TRBD2	TRBJ2-1	CASSSRRLAGGSSYNEQFF	TGTGCCAGCAGTTCCCGAAGACTAGCGGGGGGCTCCTCCTACAATGAGCAGTTCTTC
NA	TRBV11-1	TRBD1	TRBJ2-1	CASSLGQGAYNEQFF	TGTGCCAGCAGCTTAGGACAGGGAGCCTACAATGAGCAGTTCTTC
NA	TRBV3-1/TRBV3-2	NA	TRBJ2-5	CASSLAFQETQYF	TGTGCCAGCAGTCTAGCGTTCCAAGAGACCCAGTACTTC
NA	TRBV12-3/TRBV12-4	NA	TRBJ2-1	CASSLPPGHEQFF	TGTGCCAGCAGTTTACCCCCAGGCCATGAGCAGTTCTTC
NA	TRBV9	TRBD2	TRBJ2-1	CASSAGLAEEQFF	TGTGCCAGCAGCGCCGGACTAGCGGAAGAGCAGTTCTTC
NA	TRBV5-1	TRBD2	TRBJ2-1	CATRRTSGGAGNEQFF	TGCGCCACCCGGCGGACTAGCGGGGGGGCAGGGAATGAGCAGTTCTTC
NA	TRBV11-2	TRBD1	TRBJ1-1	CASSFTGGASYTEAFF	TGTGCCAGCAGCTTTACAGGGGGCGCCTCGTACACTGAAGCTTTCTTT
NA	TRBV5-1	TRBD1	TRBJ2-3	CASSLGGTGVSDTQYF	TGCGCCAGCAGCTTGGGCGGGACAGGGGTAAGCGATACGCAGTATTTT
NA	TRBV5-1	NA	TRBJ2-3	CASSLVGGLGTDTQYF	TGCGCCAGCAGCTTGGTTGGGGGCTTGGGCACAGATACGCAGTATTTT
NA	TRBV29-1	TRBD1	TRBJ2-1	CSVTGGRRGEQFF	TGCAGCGTCACAGGGGGCCGTCGAGGGGAGCAGTTCTTC
NA	TRBV11-2	TRBD1	TRBJ2-3	CASSLQDRGTDTQYF	TGTGCCAGCAGCCTACAGGACAGGGGCACAGATACGCAGTATTTT
NA	TRBV27	TRBD1	TRBJ1-4	CASRGTGDEKLFF	TGTGCCAGCAGGGGGACAGGGGATGAAAAACTGTTTTTT
NA	TRBV3-1/TRBV3-2	TRBD1	TRBJ1-4	CASSQVVTGGKKLFF	TGTGCCAGCAGCCAAGTCGTGACAGGGGGGAAAAAACTGTTTTTT
few	TRBV5-4	TRBD1	TRBJ2-7	CASSRDRANYEQYF	TGTGCCAGCAGCAGAGACAGGGCCAACTACGAGCAGTACTTC
NA	TRBV6-5	TRBD1	TRBJ1-5	CASSEGQGGYQPQHF	TGTGCCAGCAGCGAGGGACAGGGAGGGTATCAGCCCCAGCATTTT
NA	TRBV12-3/TRBV12-4	NA	TRBJ2-1	CASSFGSGEQFF	TGTGCCAGCAGTTTTGGGAGCGGCGAGCAGTTCTTC
few	TRBV5-4	TRBD1	TRBJ2-7	CASSRDRGYEQYF	TGTGCCAGCAGTCGGGACAGGGGCTACGAGCAGTACTTC
once	TRBV11-3	NA	TRBJ2-3	CASSLDGGTDTQYF	TGTGCCAGCAGCTTAGACGGGGGCACAGATACGCAGTATTTT
NA	TRBV27	TRBD1	TRBJ1-5	CASSFQGAGQPQHF	TGTGCCAGCAGTTTCCAGGGGGCGGGTCAGCCCCAGCATTTT
few	TRBV5-5	TRBD1	TRBJ1-5	CASSLEGQGGQPQHF	TGTGCCAGCAGCTTGGAGGGACAGGGTGGACAGCCCCAGCATTTT
NA	TRBV7-9	NA	TRBJ2-3	CASSSLLASEDSDTQYF	TGTGCCAGCAGCTCCCTGCTCGCTAGCGAGGATTCAGATACGCAGTATTTT
NA	TRBV2	TRBD2	TRBJ2-2	CASSEWSGGVLTGELFF	TGTGCCAGCAGTGAGTGGAGCGGGGGGGTTCTCACCGGGGAGCTGTTTTTT
NA	TRBV12-3/TRBV12-4	NA	TRBJ1-2	CASSMIGGYGYTF	TGTGCCAGCAGTATGATCGGCGGCTATGGCTACACCTTC
NA	TRBV6-4	NA	TRBJ2-1	CASSVGRREYNEQFF	TGTGCCAGCAGTGTCGGACGGCGGGAATACAATGAGCAGTTCTTC
NA	TRBV18	NA	TRBJ2-5	CASSPGARETQYF	TGTGCCAGCTCCCCTGGGGCCCGGGAGACCCAGTACTTC
NA	TRBV16	NA	TRBJ1-2	CASIGEGHHYGYTF	TGTGCCAGCATCGGGGAGGGGCATCACTATGGCTACACCTTC
NA	TRBV6-5	NA	TRBJ1-1	CASSLDSPGEAFF	TGTGCCAGCAGTTTGGACAGCCCCGGTGAAGCTTTCTTT
NA	TRBV5-1	TRBD2	TRBJ2-7	CASSWGAGSSYEQYF	TGCGCCAGCAGCTGGGGAGCGGGGAGCTCCTACGAGCAGTACTTC
NA	TRBV6-5	NA	TRBJ1-4	CASSLWRGTGEKLFF	TGTGCCAGCAGTCTGTGGCGGGGTACAGGTGAAAAACTGTTTTTT
NA	TRBV10-2	TRBD1	TRBJ1-2	CASVRDRGFYGYTF	TGCGCCAGTGTCCGGGACAGGGGGTTCTATGGCTACACCTTC
NA	TRBV10-2	TRBD1	TRBJ2-7	CASSEGTGVVLEQYF	TGCGCCAGCAGTGAGGGTACAGGGGTGGTCCTAGAGCAGTACTTC
NA	TRBV6-2/TRBV6-3	TRBD1	TRBJ2-7	CASSYSAGTGTYEQYF	TGTGCCAGCAGTTACTCCGCCGGGACAGGGACCTACGAGCAGTACTTC
NA	TRBV7-9	NA	TRBJ2-2	CASNPSGSGELFF	TGTGCCAGCAACCCTAGTGGGTCCGGGGAGCTGTTTTTT
NA	TRBV5-1	NA	TRBJ2-3	CASSPSPGTSTDTQYF	TGCGCCAGCAGCCCTTCTCCGGGGACTAGCACAGATACGCAGTATTTT
NA	TRBV5-1	NA	TRBJ2-5	CASRQEGVETQYF	TGCGCCAGCAGGCAGGAGGGAGTTGAGACCCAGTACTTC
few	TRBV7-8	NA	TRBJ1-6	CASSLVWQGNSPLHF	TGTGCCAGCAGCTTAGTGTGGCAGGGGAATTCACCCCTCCACTTT
NA	TRBV19	NA	TRBJ1-2	CASSPGLSYGYTF	TGTGCCAGTAGTCCTGGACTCTCATATGGCTACACCTTC
NA	TRBV7-9	NA	TRBJ2-7	CASPPDWPWEQYF	TGTGCCAGCCCTCCGGACTGGCCTTGGGAGCAGTACTTC
once	TRBV21-1	NA	TRBJ1-3	CASPLEGPGNTIYF	TGTGCCAGCCCCCTGGAGGGGCCCGGAAACACCATATATTTT
NA	TRBV9	TRBD1	TRBJ1-3	CASSRTGQEYRNTIYF	TGTGCCAGCAGCCGGACAGGGCAAGAATACAGAAACACCATATATTTT
NA	TRBV5-6	TRBD1	TRBJ1-2	CASSLEQGVYGYTF	TGTGCCAGCAGCTTGGAACAGGGGGTCTATGGCTACACCTTC
NA	TRBV5-6	TRBD1	TRBJ2-5	CASSLRGPRETQYF	TGTGCCAGCAGCTTGAGGGGGCCGAGAGAGACCCAGTACTTC
NA	TRBV28	TRBD1	TRBJ2-1	CASGTSRTGIEQFF	TGTGCCAGCGGGACGTCGCGGACAGGGATTGAGCAGTTCTTC
NA	TRBV11-2	NA	TRBJ2-2	CASSLVRDRTGELFF	TGTGCCAGCAGCTTAGTCAGGGATCGCACCGGGGAGCTGTTTTTT
few	TRBV5-3	TRBD2	TRBJ2-7	CARSLWLAGLVYEQYF	TGTGCCAGAAGCTTGTGGCTAGCGGGTTTGGTTTACGAGCAGTACTTC
NA	TRBV10-1	NA	TRBJ2-3	CASSEGAGLDTQYF	TGCGCCAGCAGTGAGGGGGCAGGCCTAGATACGCAGTATTTT
NA	TRBV3-1/TRBV3-2	TRBD1	TRBJ1-2	CASSPGQGPNYGYTF	TGTGCCAGCAGCCCCGGACAGGGCCCTAACTATGGCTACACCTTC
once	TRBV9	NA	TRBJ1-3	CASSPRRGEGNTIYF	TGTGCCAGCAGCCCACGTCGGGGGGAAGGAAACACCATATATTTT